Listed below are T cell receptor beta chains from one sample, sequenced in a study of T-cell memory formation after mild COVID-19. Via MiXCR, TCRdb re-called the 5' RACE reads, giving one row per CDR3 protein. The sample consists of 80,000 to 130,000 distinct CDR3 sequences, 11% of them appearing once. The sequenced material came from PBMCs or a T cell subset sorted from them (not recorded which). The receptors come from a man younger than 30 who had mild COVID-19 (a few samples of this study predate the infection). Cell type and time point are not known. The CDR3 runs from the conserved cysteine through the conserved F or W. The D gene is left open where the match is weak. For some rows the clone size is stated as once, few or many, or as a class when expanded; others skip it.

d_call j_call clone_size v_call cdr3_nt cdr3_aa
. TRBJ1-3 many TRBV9 TGTGCCAGCAGCGTAGGATCCGGGTCTGGAAACACCATATATTTT CASSVGSGSGNTIYF
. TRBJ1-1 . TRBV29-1 TGCAGCGTTACGCCCAACACTGAAGCTTTCTTT CSVTPNTEAFF
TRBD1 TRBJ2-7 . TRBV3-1 TGTGCCAGCAGCCTCGGGACAGGGGGCGGGGAGCAGTACTTC CASSLGTGGGEQYF
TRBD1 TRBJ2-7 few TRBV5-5 TGTGCCAGCAGCTTGGGACAGGGGATCGGGGAGCAGTACTTC CASSLGQGIGEQYF
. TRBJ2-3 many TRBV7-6 TGTGCCAGCAGCTTAGCCGCCGGCAGCACAGATACGCAGTATTTT CASSLAAGSTDTQYF
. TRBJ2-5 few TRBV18 TGTGCCAGCTCACCCCCAACAGGGAAAGAGACCCAGTACTTC CASSPPTGKETQYF
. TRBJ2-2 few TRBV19 TGTGCCAGTAGTGGGGGAGTTCAGGTTACGACCGGGGAGCTGTTTTTT CASSGGVQVTTGELFF
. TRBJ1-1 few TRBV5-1 TGCGCCAGCAGCCAAAGACCGGGACGGCGGTTAGGTACTGAAGCTTTCTTT CASSQRPGRRLGTEAFF
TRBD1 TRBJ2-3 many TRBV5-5 TGTGCCAGCAGCTATGTGGGACAGGGATACTTCCGCACAGATACGCAGTATTTT CASSYVGQGYFRTDTQYF
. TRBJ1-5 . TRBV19 TGTGCCAGTACCTTTCCGGGGTATAGCAATCAGCCCCAGCATTTT CASTFPGYSNQPQHF
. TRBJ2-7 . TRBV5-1 TGCGCCAGCAGCGCCGCCGGCTCAGGGTCCTACGAGCAGTACTTC CASSAAGSGSYEQYF
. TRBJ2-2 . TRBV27 TGTGCCAGCAGTTTACGGGCTAAGTGGAGGGAGCTGTTTTTT CASSLRAKWRELFF
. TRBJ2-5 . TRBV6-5 TGTGCCAGCAGTACCAACCTTTTTACCCAGTACTTC CASSTNLFTQYF
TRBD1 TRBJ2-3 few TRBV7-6 TGTGCCAGCAGCTACCGGGACAGGGCTATAGATACGCAGTATTTT CASSYRDRAIDTQYF
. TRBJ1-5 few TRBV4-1 TGCGCCAGCAGCATCCGTCCAGGGGAGTATAGCAATCAGCCCCAGCATTTT CASSIRPGEYSNQPQHF
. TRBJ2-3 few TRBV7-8 TGTGCCAGCAGCTTATTGGGTTCCGCAGATACGCAGTATTTT CASSLLGSADTQYF
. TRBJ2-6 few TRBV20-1 TGCAGTGCCTGGGCGGCCTCTGGGGCCAACGTCCTGACTTTC CSAWAASGANVLTF
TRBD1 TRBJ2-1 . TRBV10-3 TGTGCCATCAGTGAGCCAAGGACAGGGCATGAGCAGTTCTTC CAISEPRTGHEQFF
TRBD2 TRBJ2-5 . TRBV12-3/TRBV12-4 TGTGCCAGCAGCACTAGCGGGACGCTAAATTTC CASSTSGTLNF
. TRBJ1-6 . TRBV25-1 TGTGCCAGCAGTGAATTCGGGCGGGCTTCACCCCTCCACTTT CASSEFGRASPLHF
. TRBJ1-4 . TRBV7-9 TGTGCCAGCAGCTTAGACAGATACACAACTAATGAAAAACTGTTTTTT CASSLDRYTTNEKLFF
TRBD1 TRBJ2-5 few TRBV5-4 TGTGCCAGCAGCTTGGGGACAGGGTGGGAGACCCAGTACTTC CASSLGTGWETQYF
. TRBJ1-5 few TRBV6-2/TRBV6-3 TGTGCCAGCAGTTACCGGGCCACCACGCAGCCCCAGCATTTT CASSYRATTQPQHF
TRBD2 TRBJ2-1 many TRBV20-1 TGCAGTGCCAGGAGTAGCGGGAGGGGTTGGAATGAGCAGTTCTTC CSARSSGRGWNEQFF
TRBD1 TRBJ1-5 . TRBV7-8 TGTGCCAGCAGCTCTGGGACAGTTCATCAGCCCCAGCATTTT CASSSGTVHQPQHF
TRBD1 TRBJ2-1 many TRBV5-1 TGCGCCAGCAGCTTGGGAGACAGGGGCATATACAATGAGCAGTTCTTC CASSLGDRGIYNEQFF